Shown below are 10 T cell receptor beta chains from a single sample sequenced in a study of blood T cell repertoires in COVID-19. This table comes from immunoSEQ multiplex PCR, and its TCRdb copy is limited to in-frame clones, with some not included. Counted here are 200,000 to 250,000 clones, about 86% occurring once; the ten biggest clones make up about 3%. Sequenced sample: peripheral blood. The receptors derive from a young woman who had recovered from COVID-19.

This sequence joins TRBV5-1 and TRBJ1-5, with 7 bases aligning to TRBD1. The CDR3 contains 15 residues. From germline, CDR1 is SGHRS and CDR2 YFSETQ. The V and J ends lost 1 base and 3 bases, in that order; junction bases with no gene match: 4. The CDR3 sequence: CASSLWGQTNQPQHF. CDR3 DNA sequence: TGCGCCAGCAGCTTGTGGGGACAGACCAATCAGCCCCAGCATTTT.

This CDR3 is CASTLAASPETQYF. CDR3 nucleotides: TGTGCCAGCACCCTCGCGGCTAGCCCAGAGACCCAGTACTTC. The J gene is TRBJ2-5, the V gene TRBV5-6; possible D gene TRBD2, 5 bases. Germline CDR1 reads SGHDT; CDR2 reads YYEEEE. V was shortened by 6 bases and J by 4 bases, with 16 bases between the two germline ends. The CDR3 contains 14 residues.

J is TRBJ2-1 and V is TRBV24-1, with 14 bases identical to TRBD2. Germline V lookup: CDR1 KGHDR, CDR2 SFDVKD. The CDR3 has 20 residues. Trimming at V came to 4 bases and at J to 0 bases, leaving 10 bases not matched to a gene. CDR3 nucleotide sequence: TGTGCCACCAGTGACCTAAGGGGGGGGACTAGCGGGAGCTCCTACAATGAGCAGTTCTTC. Amino acid sequence: CATSDLRGGTSGSSYNEQFF.

V is TRBV24-1 and J is TRBJ2-7; D possibly corresponds to TRBD2 (6 bases). Germline V gene data show CDR1 as KGHDR and CDR2 as SFDVKD. V was trimmed by 4 bases and J by 4 bases, leaving 7 bases between them. The CDR3 sequence is 12 residues long. CDR3 amino acids: CATSERGYEQYF. CDR3 coding DNA: TGTGCCACCAGTGAACGGGGGTACGAGCAGTACTTC.

V gene TRBV7-6 combines with J gene TRBJ2-5; 8 bases are shared with TRBD2. Germline CDR1 and CDR2: SGHVS and FNYEAQ. The junction had 12 bases not matched to a gene; V was cut back by 5 bases and J by 4 bases. This CDR3 has 16 residues. CDR3 bases: TGTGCCAGCAGCCGAAGCGGGAGCAGGAGACGAGAGACCCAGTACTTC. This translates into CASSRSGSRRRETQYF.

This clone was seen more than once but under ten times. This chain connects TRBV2 to TRBJ2-3; D is ambiguous. Deletions cut 5 bases from V and 3 bases from J, with 9 bases between. The CDR3 consists of 13 residues. Germline V CDR1 and CDR2: SNHLY, FYNNEI. The CDR3 protein is CASSRLGTDTQYF. CDR3 nucleotide sequence: TGTGCCAGCAGTCGACTCGGAACAGATACGCAGTATTTT.

This chain links TRBV5-6 with TRBJ2-7; 12 bases match TRBD1. This CDR3 region has 14 residues. J gave up 7 bases and V 0 bases, and 2 bases lay outside the gene matches. Germline V lookup: CDR1 SGHDT, CDR2 YYEEEE. The CDR3 nucleotides are TGTGCCAGCAGCTTGGAGGGACAGGGGGCTGAGCAGTACTTC. Translation: CASSLEGQGAEQYF.

The chain employs TRBV5-1 and TRBJ2-1, with 7 bases identical to TRBD1. CDR1 is SGHRS and CDR2 is YFSETQ in the germline V gene. The CDR3 has 15 amino acids. V lost 9 bases, J lost 0 bases, and 9 bases stayed unmatched. The CDR3 DNA reads as TGCGCCAACGGGGACCGGGACAGCTCCTACAATGAGCAGTTCTTC. It encodes CANGDRDSSYNEQFF.

The chain employs TRBV27 and TRBJ2-7; 10 bases fit TRBD2. The germline V gene has CDR1 MNHEY and CDR2 SMNVEV (reference sequence). This CDR3 comprises 15 residues. J was trimmed by 6 bases and V by 4 bases; bases with no gene match: 9. This CDR3 reads CASSSGTSGISEQYF. CDR3 DNA: TGTGCCAGCAGTTCCGGTACTAGCGGGATATCCGAGCAGTACTTC.

This chain links TRBV27 with TRBJ1-2; TRBD1 is a possible D gene (6 bases). This CDR3 comprises 13 residues. CDR1 and CDR2 (germline): MNHEY, SMNVEV (reference sequence). V was clipped by 1 base and J by 8 bases, with 11 bases between them. The DNA for the CDR3 is TGTGCCAGCAGTTTATACAGGGAGAAGGGCTACACCTTC. This gives the protein CASSLYREKGYTF.